The T cell receptor beta chain under discussion was sequenced for a study of T cell responses to AZD1222 COVID-19 vaccine. Libraries were prepared by immunoSEQ multiplex PCR; TCRdb keeps only in-frame clonotypes and omits some of them. The sample lists approximately 140,000 clones, over 80% occurring once. Findings of the study overall: Repertoires were obtained solely post-peak T cell response. Donors were chiefly white British, with a greater number of females, and clonal diversity was perhaps underestimated.

The sample holds a few counts of this clone. Its specificity is not known. The TCR originated in an adult who received the AZD1222 COVID-19 vaccine. The sample in question was peripheral blood, obtained 28 days after the second AZD1222 dose.

The CDR3 nucleotides read TGCGCCAGCAGGACAGGGCCTAATAGGAACACTGAAGCTTTCTTT. It specifies CASRTGPNRNTEAFF. This sequence joins TRBV5-1 and TRBJ1-1; 7 nucleotides align to TRBD1. The CDR3 sequence is 15 residues long. Germline CDR1 is SGHRS and CDR2 is YFSETQ. Trimming cost V 5 bases and J 1 base; bases outside gene matches: 8.